The following is a TCR beta chain sequence with its context. The entry originates in a study of tumour-infiltrating T cells in Burkitt lymphoma. V was clipped by 6 bases and J by 1 base, with 15 bases between them. Looked up from germline, CDR1 is LNHDA and CDR2 is SQIVND (reference sequence). The CDR3 length is 15 residues. The assay was immunoSEQ multiplex PCR, and TCRdb's table has in-frame clones only and misses some. This table has about 50,000 clones, around 32% appearing once. This chain joins TRBV19 and TRBJ1-1, with D maybe TRBD1 (5 bases). The specimen sequenced was tumor tissue. The TCR was taken from a human donor with Burkitt lymphoma. CDR3 in DNA: TGTGCCAGTAGACGCACGGGACGGCAGAACACTGAAGCTTTCTTT. This translates into CASRRTGRQNTEAFF. The whole variable domain, filled in from reference TRBV19 and TRBJ1-1, reads DGGITQSPKYLFRKEGQNVTLSCEQNLNHDAMYWYRQDPGQGLRLIYYSQIVNDFQKGDIAEGYSVSREKKESFPLTVTSAQKNPTAFYLCASRRTGRQNTEAFFGQGTRLTVV.